The next 23 T cell receptor beta chains were all read from a single sample in a study of blood T cell repertoires in COVID-19 (TCRdb year 2020). To prepare the library, the immunoSEQ multiplex PCR assay was applied. As stored in TCRdb, this immuneACCESS dataset retains in-frame rearrangements with V and J assigned. A fraction of the clones does not appear; measured against another copy, unresolved V genes explain less than half of the discrepancy, and the remainder lacks a known reason. The table for this sample lists approximately 140,000 clones; 70% to 90% of them were counted only once. About 2% of the sample is taken by the ten largest. The sample taken for sequencing was peripheral blood. The receptors here all came from a man between 65 and 79 years old with active COVID-19.

This chain connects TRBV19 to TRBJ2-2, with D hard to call. The CDR3 is 15 residues long. CDR1 and CDR2 from the germline V gene are LNHDA and SQIVND (reference sequence). The V and J ends lost 4 bases and 0 bases respectively, with 9 bases between them. DNA for the CDR3: TGTGCCAGTAGTACACGGGTATCGAACACCGGGGAGCTGTTTTTT. Its protein is CASSTRVSNTGELFF.

The chain is built from TRBV28 and TRBJ2-7; TRBD2 matches 8 bases. Germline CDR1 and CDR2: MDHEN and SYDVKM. V gave up 3 bases and J gave up 2 bases; unmatched junction bases: 6. There are 15 residues in the CDR3. DNA for the CDR3: TGTGCCAGCAGTTTCTTTAGCGGGGACACCTACGAGCAGTACTTC. It translates to CASSFFSGDTYEQYF.

The chain carries TRBV3-1 (or the pseudogene TRBV3-2) and TRBJ2-7; 7 nucleotides match TRBD2. Unmatched junction bases numbered 4, after V lost 3 bases and J lost 8 bases. The germline V gene has CDR1 LGHDT and CDR2 YNNKEL (reference sequence). There are 12 residues in the CDR3. The CDR3 loop is CASSQGREKQYF. The CDR3 DNA follows: TGTGCCAGCAGCCAGGGGCGGGAGAAGCAGTACTTC.

The chain couples TRBV6-1 to TRBJ2-4; 8 nucleotides match TRBD1. The CDR3 extends over 16 amino acids. The J segment lost 3 bases and the V segment lost 4 bases, leaving 8 bases of the junction unmatched. Germline CDR1 and CDR2: MNHNS and SASEGT. CDR3 in DNA: TGTGCCAGCAGTGGTGGACAGGGTGTAGGCAAAAACATTCAGTACTTC. Translating gives CASSGGQGVGKNIQYF.

The gene calls are TRBV11-1 and TRBJ2-7; the match to TRBD2 covers 8 bases. Looked up from germline, CDR1 is SGHAT and CDR2 is FQDESV (reference sequence). CDR3 size: 15 residues. The V gene end was trimmed by 5 bases and the J gene end by 0 bases; junction bases not matched to a gene: 6. The CDR3 DNA sequence: TGTGCCAGCAGCCATTCGGGAGGGGGCTCCTACGAGCAGTACTTC. Translated: CASSHSGGGSYEQYF.

The rearrangement joins TRBV4-3 to TRBJ2-1, with 7 bases lining up with TRBD2. Germline V gene sequence: CDR1 LGHNA, CDR2 YSLEER. Trimming took 0 bases from V and 2 from J; bases not matched to a gene: 4. The CDR3 extends over 16 amino acids. CDR3 in DNA: TGCGCCAGCAGCCAAGAAACGGGGGGACCCTACAATGAGCAGTTCTTC. Its translation is CASSQETGGPYNEQFF.

The V gene is TRBV9, the J gene TRBJ2-3; D is possibly TRBD1 (6 bases). The length of the CDR3 is 15 residues. Trimming removed 3 bases at V and 2 bases at J, with 13 bases between. Looked up from germline, CDR1 is SGDLS and CDR2 is YYNGEE. CDR3: CASSARGQNTDTQYF. The CDR3 DNA reads TGTGCCAGCAGCGCCCGTGGACAGAACACAGATACGCAGTATTTT.

The chain couples TRBV7-2 to TRBJ1-2, with D perhaps TRBD1 (5 bases). This CDR3 region has 13 residues. Germline-derived CDR1 and CDR2 are SGHTA and FQGNSA. Trimming removed 4 bases at V and 4 bases at J, with 10 bases between. DNA of the CDR3: TGTGCCAGCAGCTCCGACAGTAGCTATGGCTACACCTTC. Its protein is CASSSDSSYGYTF.

The chain couples TRBV3-1 (or the pseudogene TRBV3-2) to TRBJ1-5; D may be TRBD1 (6 bases). The germline V and J ends were trimmed by 4 bases and 3 bases, with 10 bases remaining between them. The CDR3 runs to 14 residues. From germline, CDR1 is LGHDT and CDR2 YNNKEL (reference sequence). Here the CDR3 DNA reads TGTGCCAGCAGCCTCGGACAGCTCAATCAGCCCCAGCATTTT. Translated: CASSLGQLNQPQHF.

The chain uses TRBV29-1 and TRBJ1-5; 7 bases match TRBD1. CDR3 length equals 13 residues. Germline CDR1 and CDR2: SQVTM and ANQGSEA. J was trimmed by 1 base and V by 7 bases; bases with no gene match: 4. In DNA form, the CDR3 reads TGCAGCGCCCAGGACAGGAGCAATCAGCCCCAGCATTTT. This encodes CSAQDRSNQPQHF.

The chain uses TRBV3-1 (or the pseudogene TRBV3-2) and TRBJ2-1, with D perhaps TRBD1 (6 bases). The CDR3 spans 14 residues. Trimming cost V 4 bases and J 1 base, with 8 bases left between them. Germline V gene sequence: CDR1 LGHDT, CDR2 YNNKEL (reference sequence). The CDR3 region has the DNA TGTGCCAGCAGCCGGACAGAATCCTACAATGAGCAGTTCTTC. It translates to CASSRTESYNEQFF.

J is TRBJ2-3 and V is TRBV11-2; TRBD1 matches at 11 bases. Germline CDR1 reads SGHAT; CDR2 reads FQNNGV. This CDR3 spans 16 amino acids. Trimming removed 4 bases from V and 3 bases from J; junction bases left unmatched: 6. Here the CDR3 DNA reads TGTGCCAGCAGCTCCCGGGACAGGGGGTTTACAGATACGCAGTATTTT. Amino acid sequence: CASSSRDRGFTDTQYF.

About this clone: This may be a read error: a much more frequent sequence differs by one nucleotide. V usage is TRBV9 and J usage is TRBJ1-1; possible D gene TRBD1, 5 bases. The CDR3 loop spans 13 amino acids. Between the trimmed V and J ends, which lost 5 bases and 1 base, there was a span of 9 bases. CDR1 and CDR2 (germline): SGDLS, YYNGEE. In nucleotides, the CDR3 is TGTGCCAGCAGTTTAACAGGGAACACTGAAGCTTTCTTT. It yields the protein CASSLTGNTEAFF.

The rearrangement uses TRBV4-1 and TRBJ2-6; weak D call: TRBD2 (6 bases). The CDR3 has 21 amino acids. Germline V CDR1 and CDR2: MGHRA, YSYEKL. Trimming took off 2 bases at V and 0 bases at J, with 23 bases between the two ends. The CDR3 here is CASSQRAGDISPVSGANVLTF. The CDR3 DNA reads as TGCGCCAGCAGCCAAAGAGCGGGTGATATTTCTCCGGTCTCTGGGGCCAACGTCCTGACTTTC.

The V gene is TRBV20-1, the J gene TRBJ1-5; 8 bases fit TRBD1. Germline V gene data show CDR1 as DFQATT and CDR2 as SNEGSKA (reference sequence). The CDR3 sequence is 15 residues long. J gave up 4 bases and V 3 bases, and 8 bases lay outside the gene matches. CDR3 protein: CSASPGQGSNQPQHF. DNA for the CDR3: TGCAGTGCTAGTCCCGGACAGGGAAGTAATCAGCCCCAGCATTTT.

This clone appeared a single time. Germline is not matched at one junction end, which may reflect a read error. The sample contains more than one DNA sequence encoding this CDR3. V gene TRBV5-1 combines with J gene TRBJ2-2; 10 bases line up with TRBD2. In germline, CDR1 is SGHRS, CDR2 YFSETQ. The length of the CDR3 is 15 residues. The CDR3 nucleotides read TGTGCCAGCACCCTTCTAGCGGGAGCCACCGGGGAGCTGTTTTTT. Translated, it gives CASTLLAGATGELFF.

In this sample, this clone turned up once. The V and J genes are TRBV10-3 and TRBJ2-7; no definite D call. The germline gives CDR1 ENHRY, CDR2 SYGVKD. The CDR3 runs 15 residues. The V and J ends lost 3 bases and 2 bases respectively, with 14 bases between them. CDR3 DNA sequence: TGTGCCATCAGTGATCTGGGCATTACCACCTACGAGCAGTACTTC. It encodes CAISDLGITTYEQYF.

The CDR3 loop is CATGQTSKAPDTQYF. CDR3 DNA sequence: TGTGCCACCGGGCAGACTAGCAAGGCTCCAGATACGCAGTATTTT. The chain combines TRBV24-1 with TRBJ2-3; 7 nucleotides agree with TRBD2. The CDR3 is made up of 15 amino acids. CDR1 is KGHDR and CDR2 is SFDVKD in the germline V gene. J lost 4 bases, V lost 9 bases, and 12 bases had no gene match.

This clone was observed once. This chain joins TRBV27 and TRBJ2-7, with 10 bases lining up with TRBD2. Germline lookup yields CDR1 MNHEY and CDR2 SMNVEV (reference sequence). Trimming took 2 bases from V and 6 from J; bases not matched to a gene: 7. The CDR3 contains 15 residues. CDR3 loop: CASSLEREGRGEQYF. The CDR3 nucleotides read TGTGCCAGCAGTTTAGAGCGGGAGGGCCGGGGCGAGCAGTACTTC.

The rearrangement links TRBV6-6 to TRBJ2-2; possibly TRBD1 for D (6 bases). The CDR3 has 14 amino acids. V lost 2 bases, J lost 6 bases, and 10 bases lay in between. Germline CDR1 and CDR2: MNHNY and SVGAGI (reference sequence). The CDR3 region is CASSYGGPAGELFF. In nucleotides, the CDR3 is TGTGCCAGCAGTTACGGGGGCCCGGCCGGGGAGCTGTTTTTT.

The chain couples TRBV5-6 to TRBJ1-2; perhaps TRBD1 as D (6 bases). V lost 0 bases to trimming and J lost 8 bases, with 14 bases between them. The CDR3 sequence is 14 residues long. Germline CDR1 and CDR2: SGHDT and YYEEEE. CDR3 sequence: CASSLAGALGGYTF. Here the CDR3 DNA reads TGTGCCAGCAGCTTGGCAGGGGCCCTAGGAGGCTACACCTTC. Supplemented by reference TRBV5-6 and TRBJ1-2, the full variable domain reads DAGVTQSPTHLIKTRGQQVTLRCSPKSGHDTVSWYQQALGQGPQFIFQYYEEEERQRGNFPDRFSGHQFPNYSSELNVNALLLGDSALYLCASSLAGALGGYTFGSGTRLTVV.

The chain joins TRBV5-1 to TRBJ1-5, with a possible D match to TRBD1 (5 bases). Germline V gives CDR1 SGHRS, CDR2 YFSETQ. The germline V and J ends were trimmed by 4 bases and 7 bases, with 15 bases remaining between them. The CDR3 spans 14 residues. CDR3 region: CASSASGGTQPQHF. The CDR3 DNA reads TGCGCCAGCAGCGCCTCGGGAGGGACCCAGCCCCAGCATTTT.

The V gene is TRBV28, the J gene TRBJ2-5; a possible D gene is TRBD1 (5 bases). Germline V gene data show CDR1 as MDHEN and CDR2 as SYDVKM. Trimming cost V 4 bases and J 5 bases, with 17 bases left between them. The CDR3 runs to 15 residues. Here the CDR3 DNA reads TGTGCCAGCAGTTCCTGGGGCCCGCGGCGGGAGACCCAGTACTTC. Encoded protein: CASSSWGPRRETQYF. Based on the CDR3 plus reference TRBV28 and TRBJ2-5, the full variable domain is DVKVTQSSRYLVKRTGEKVFLECVQDMDHENMFWYRQDPGLGLRLIYFSYDVKMKEKGDIPEGYSVSREKKERFSLILESASTNQTSMYLCASSSWGPRRETQYFGPGTRLLVL.